A single sample is the source of the 17 T cell receptor beta chains below, sequenced in a study of CD8 T cells in Susac syndrome (dated by TCRdb to the late 2010s). Libraries came from the immunoSEQ multiplex PCR assay. RNA was extracted using the RNeasy kit, and about 0.5 to 1 microgram was reverse transcribed with random hexamers. The raw public data were reprocessed by TCRdb itself: fastp quality trimming at Q25, MiXCR clonotype calling, in-frame beta chains only. Each CDR3 protein gets just one entry, which takes the most common genes and DNA from the rows behind it. This sample lists tens of thousands of distinct CDR3 sequences; 95% to 97% were detected once. Clones ranked in the top ten supply 0.62% of the sample. Sequences were obtained from CD8+ T cells from PBMCs. Receptors were obtained from a human donor with Susac syndrome.

This chain joins TRBV6-1 and TRBJ2-1, with TRBD2 matching 8 bases. CDR3 length: 16 amino acids. V lost 8 bases to trimming and J lost 7 bases; unmatched junction nucleotides: 16. The germline gives CDR1 MNHNS, CDR2 SASEGT. CDR3 nucleotide sequence: TGTGCCAGCGTAGCCTGGAGAGCGGGGGTAGGGAATGAGCAGTTCTTC. This encodes CASVAWRAGVGNEQFF.

This chain connects TRBV7-8 to TRBJ2-1, with D perhaps matching TRBD2 (6 bases). The germline V gene encodes CDR1 SGHVS and CDR2 FQNEAQ. The CDR3 is 19 residues long. The V gene lost 5 bases and the J gene lost 5 bases, with 28 bases spanning the gap. The CDR3 DNA is TGTGCCAGCAGCCTGCGGATCGGCGGGGTCTCGGAGGCACACAATGAGCAGTTCTTC. Its protein is CASSLRIGGVSEAHNEQFF.

The chain is built from TRBV25-1 and TRBJ1-4, with TRBD1 as a possible D gene (5 bases). This CDR3 is built from 14 residues. The germline V and J ends were trimmed by 5 bases and 8 bases, with 15 bases remaining between them. Germline values: CDR1 MGHDK, CDR2 SYGVNS. The CDR3 sequence is CASSLTVGGEKLFF. CDR3 in DNA: TGTGCCAGCAGTTTGACAGTCGGGGGGGAAAAACTGTTTTTT.

The chain has TRBV20-1 and TRBJ1-1; D not resolved. Germline lookup yields CDR1 DFQATT and CDR2 SNEGSKA (reference sequence). The CDR3 is made up of 13 amino acids. V lost 2 bases and J 3 bases, leaving 10 bases between the germline ends. Here the CDR3 DNA reads TGCAGTGCTAGATCTGGTGGGGACACTGAAGCTTTCTTT. Residues: CSARSGGDTEAFF.

The rearrangement uses TRBV28 and TRBJ1-1; TRBD1 matches at 8 bases. Germline trimming cut 6 bases from V and 0 bases from J; bases unmatched to any gene: 6. Looked up from germline, CDR1 is MDHEN and CDR2 is SYDVKM. This CDR3 contains 15 residues. The CDR3 sequence is CASSWTGNLNTEAFF. The CDR3 DNA is TGTGCCAGCAGCTGGACAGGGAACTTGAACACTGAAGCTTTCTTT.

The chain joins TRBV20-1 to TRBJ2-7; TRBD2 might be the D (6 bases). Germline-derived CDR1 and CDR2 are DFQATT and SNEGSKA (reference sequence). The V end was cut by 7 bases, the J end by 0 bases, with 13 bases between. The CDR3 is 13 residues long. The CDR3 is CSGRDLFSYEQYF. The CDR3 nucleotides read TGCAGTGGCCGGGACTTATTCTCCTACGAGCAGTACTTC.

The chain recombines TRBV20-1 with TRBJ2-5; 14 bases align to TRBD2. CDR3 length: 15 amino acids. Per germline, CDR1 DFQATT and CDR2 SNEGSKA (reference sequence). The V and J ends lost 6 bases and 5 bases, in that order; junction bases with no gene match: 8. CDR3 loop: CSARRLAGGAETQYF. The DNA for the CDR3 is TGCAGTGCACGGAGACTAGCGGGGGGGGCGGAGACCCAGTACTTC.

This sequence joins TRBV20-1 and TRBJ2-3; D not certain. This CDR3 has 13 residues. V lost 0 bases to trimming and J lost 0 bases, with 4 bases between them. The germline V gene has CDR1 DFQATT and CDR2 SNEGSKA (reference sequence). The CDR3 sequence: CSARDPSTDTQYF. The CDR3 coding sequence is TGCAGTGCTAGAGATCCTAGCACAGATACGCAGTATTTT.

The rearrangement joins TRBV30 to TRBJ1-5; the D is unclear. CDR1 is GTSNPN and CDR2 is SVGIG in the germline V gene (reference sequence). This CDR3 is built from 14 residues. V lost 0 bases and J 0 bases, leaving 6 bases between the germline ends. CDR3 sequence: CAWSVTRSNQPQHF. In DNA, the CDR3 is TGTGCCTGGAGTGTGACCCGTAGCAATCAGCCCCAGCATTTT.

V is TRBV2 and J is TRBJ2-1; the match to TRBD2 covers 7 bases. This CDR3 contains 15 residues. With 3 bases clipped from V and 9 bases from J, the junction kept 11 bases outside the gene matches. CDR1 and CDR2 (germline): SNHLY, FYNNEI. The CDR3 reads CASSDPQLASGEQFF. DNA of the CDR3: TGTGCCAGCAGTGACCCACAACTAGCGTCAGGTGAGCAGTTCTTC. The full variable domain, rest sourced from reference TRBV2 and TRBJ2-1, is EPEVTQTPSHQVTQMGQEVILRCVPISNHLYFYWYRQILGQKVEFLVSFYNNEISEKSEIFDDQFSVERPDGSNFTLKIRSTKLEDSAMYFCASSDPQLASGEQFFGPGTRLTVL.

In this sample, this clonotype turned up once. At one boundary the junction diverges from the germline segment, which might be a read error. V is TRBV19 and J is TRBJ2-2, with D uncertain. The CDR3 extends over 14 amino acids. Germline V gene lookup returns CDR1 LNHDA and CDR2 SQIVND (reference sequence). CDR3 protein: CASSIGGNAGELFF. For the CDR3, the DNA is TGTGCCAGTAGTATAGGTGGGAACGCCGGGGAGCTGTTTTTT.

The rearrangement uses TRBV5-4 and TRBJ1-2, with TRBD1 as a possible D gene (5 bases). Germline CDR1 is SGHNT and CDR2 is YYREEE (reference sequence). The V end was cut by 3 bases, the J end by 12 bases, with 21 bases between. The length of the CDR3 is 14 residues. In nucleotides, the CDR3 is TGTGCCAGCAGCTATAGGGGACCCGGGATGGAGAACACCTTC. This gives the protein CASSYRGPGMENTF. Looking up the rest from reference TRBV5-4 and TRBJ1-2 gives the full variable domain: ETGVTQSPTHLIKTRGQQVTLRCSSQSGHNTVSWYQQALGQGPQFIFQYYREEENGRGNFPPRFSGLQFPNYSSELNVNALELDDSALYLCASSYRGPGMENTFGSGTRLTVV.

V usage is TRBV2 and J usage is TRBJ2-7; TRBD1 might be the D (6 bases). Trimming removed 5 bases from V and 5 bases from J, with 10 bases in between. This CDR3 has 12 amino acids. Germline CDR1 reads SNHLY; CDR2 reads FYNNEI. The CDR3 protein is CASSHRDNEQYF. DNA for the CDR3: TGTGCCAGCAGTCATAGGGACAACGAGCAGTACTTC.

This chain links TRBV20-1 with TRBJ2-4, with D possibly being TRBD1 or TRBD2 (5 bases each). This CDR3 has 13 residues. V gave up 3 bases and J gave up 6 bases, with 12 bases separating them. CDR1 and CDR2 from the germline V gene are DFQATT and SNEGSKA (reference sequence). The CDR3 DNA sequence: TGCAGTGCTAGGGTGGCAGGGAGAAACATTCAGTACTTC. This codes for CSARVAGRNIQYF.

The count of this clonotype is one. The rearrangement joins TRBV4-3 to TRBJ1-6; TRBD1 aligns across 11 bases. The germline CDR1 and CDR2 sequences are LGHNA and YSLEER. The CDR3 has 15 residues. Trimming cost V 5 bases and J 9 bases; bases outside gene matches: 6. Here the CDR3 DNA reads TGCGCCAGCAGCTACGGACAGGGGGCAGGTTCACCCCTCCACTTT. Protein: CASSYGQGAGSPLHF.

V is TRBV4-1 and J is TRBJ2-1; 7 positions match TRBD2. Germline CDR1 is MGHRA and CDR2 is YSYEKL. Trimming took 0 bases from V and 0 from J; bases not matched to a gene: 2. The CDR3 covers 16 residues. CDR3 sequence: CASSQDPGGSYNEQFF. The DNA for the CDR3 is TGCGCCAGCAGCCAAGATCCGGGGGGCTCCTACAATGAGCAGTTCTTC.

The rearrangement joins TRBV20-1 to TRBJ1-2, with D possibly TRBD1 on 5 matching bases. The V and J ends lost 2 bases and 3 bases respectively, with 10 bases between them. Germline assignment: CDR1 DFQATT and CDR2 SNEGSKA (reference sequence). The CDR3 spans 13 residues. This CDR3 is CSARQGVDYGYTF. DNA for the CDR3: TGCAGTGCTAGACAAGGGGTTGACTATGGCTACACCTTC.